Listed below are T cell receptor beta chains from one sample, sequenced in a study of T cells in localized non-small cell lung cancer. TCRdb's copy holds only in-frame clones and misses some; the assay was immunoSEQ multiplex PCR. The table records about 3,500 clones, about 30% of them present only once. Here the sequenced sample was normal lung tissue next to the tumor, taken before any cancer treatment. These receptors originate from a woman aged 35-75 years with stage I lung adenocarcinoma. CDR3s include the opening cysteine and the closing phenylalanine or tryptophan. A D gene is named only where the DNA matches it firmly. Expanded clones are given a class, and other clones once, few, many or no size at all.

d_call	clone_size	v_call	j_call	cdr3_nt	cdr3_aa
NA	few	TRBV29-1	TRBJ2-3	TGCAGCGTCGTTCTGACATCCACAGATACGCAGTATTTT	CSVVLTSTDTQYF
NA	medium-sized	TRBV11-3	TRBJ2-5	TGTGCCAGCAGCTTAGGGGACACGGAGTGGGAGACCCAGTACTTC	CASSLGDTEWETQYF
TRBD2	once	TRBV28	TRBJ2-3	TGTGCCAGCAGCCTTAGACTAGCGGGAGGGCCCGGTACGCAGTATTTT	CASSLRLAGGPGTQYF
NA	NA	TRBV9	TRBJ1-1	TGTGCCAGCAGCGTAGGGGTACTGAACACTGAAGCTTTCTTT	CASSVGVLNTEAFF
NA	NA	TRBV6-7	TRBJ2-4	TGTGCCAGCAGGGAGGGGAACATTCAGTACTTC	CASREGNIQYF
TRBD1	few	TRBV19	TRBJ1-2	TGTGCCAGTAACCTTCGTATAGGGACAGCCTATGGCTACACCTTC	CASNLRIGTAYGYTF
TRBD1	few	TRBV6-8	TRBJ1-1	TGTGCCAGCAGTTACCCGGACAGGGGAAACACTGAAGCTTTCTTT	CASSYPDRGNTEAFF
TRBD2	few	TRBV11-3	TRBJ2-3	TGTGCCAGCAGCTTATGGCGGGGGGGCTCAGATACGCAGTATTTT	CASSLWRGGSDTQYF
TRBD2	few	TRBV25-1	TRBJ2-7	TGTGCCAGCAGGGAGGGGGCTAGCGGGAGGAGTGAGCAGTACTTC	CASREGASGRSEQYF
NA	few	TRBV6-8	TRBJ1-5	TGTGCCAGCAGTTACCTAACTGGTGGGACCCCCAATCAGCCCCAGCATTTT	CASSYLTGGTPNQPQHF
NA	NA	TRBV2	TRBJ1-6	TGTGCCAGCAGTGACTCTAGGGTGGGTTCACCCCTCCACTTT	CASSDSRVGSPLHF
TRBD2	NA	TRBV5-1	TRBJ2-5	TGCGCCAGCTATCATCGAAGCGGGGGGGCCCAAGAGACCCAGTACTTC	CASYHRSGGAQETQYF
NA	NA	TRBV19	TRBJ1-5	TGTGCCAGTAGTAAGGACATGGGTCAGCCCCAGCATTTT	CASSKDMGQPQHF
TRBD1	few	TRBV28	TRBJ1-2	TGTGCCAGCAGTGCGCGGGACAGGGGTGCTTATGGCTACACCTTC	CASSARDRGAYGYTF
NA	NA	TRBV14	TRBJ1-1	TGTGCCAGCAGCCTCCGGGGTTTGGACACGGCTGAAGCTTTCTTT	CASSLRGLDTAEAFF
TRBD1	NA	TRBV5-1	TRBJ2-7	TGCGCCAGCAGCTTGACAGGGGTCAACTACGAGCAGTACTTC	CASSLTGVNYEQYF
NA	few	TRBV28	TRBJ2-1	TGTGCCAGCAGTTCCGCGGGGCAGCGGGCCTACAATGAGCAGTTCTTC	CASSSAGQRAYNEQFF